The present TCR beta chain was sequenced within a study of cytomegalovirus exposure and HLA in healthy donors. In the study overall: A prior study identified 117 million unique TCR beta sequences from roughly 180 million T cells. The Caucasian-associated ancestry cluster held roughly 78% of 398 genotyped donors. Study observations and caveats: Listed as cytomegalovirus-associated were 150 or so TCR beta chains. Earlier analysis yielded a pattern in which most TCR beta V segments were productive about 87% or about 30% of the time.

Germline V gene lookup returns CDR1 SGHDN and CDR2 FVKESK. This CDR3 has 18 amino acids. V dropped 0 bases and J dropped 5 bases, with 22 bases sitting between them. In the case of this clone: Antigen unknown. This probably arose from a read error, given a far larger clone one base away. The sample contains more than one DNA sequence encoding this CDR3.

The PCR used 60 Vbeta and 13 Jbeta primers. Only in-frame clones appear in the TCRdb table, and some are missing; sequencing was by immunoSEQ multiplex PCR. The sample holds 80,000 or so clones, about a tenth seen once. The chain links TRBV14 to TRBJ1-1; D is perhaps TRBD1 (5 bases). Material for sequencing was PBMCs. The TCR sequence derives from a man in his 60s in good health and CMV-seropositive. This CDR3 reads CASSQDTGRGLEKTEAFF. In nucleotides, the CDR3 is TGTGCCAGCAGCCAAGATACCGGGCGGGGACTTGAGAAAACTGAAGCTTTCTTT.